The next 29 T cell receptor beta chains were all read from a single sample in a study of Graves' ophthalmopathy and Graves' hyperthyroidism. The authors amplified TCR beta CDR3 regions, and they did so from RNA transcripts for repertoire sequencing. The first round was an RT-PCR with HTBI primers, and the second round was a multiplex PCR. TCRdb re-called the multiplex PCR reads with MiXCR, one entry per CDR3 protein. The sample includes some 200,000 distinct CDR3 sequences, around 28% of them seen just once. Input material: peripheral blood. These receptors were obtained from a man aged 50-59 years with Graves' ophthalmopathy.

This clonotype was observed at least ten times. The J gene is TRBJ2-4, the V gene TRBV6-2 or TRBV6-3; D is uncertain. V shed 8 bases and J shed 0 bases, with 17 bases lying between them. The CDR3 contains 16 residues. CDR1 and CDR2 from the germline V gene are MNHEY and SVGEGT. The DNA for the CDR3 is TGTGCCAGCCTCAGATGGGCCTATCTAGCCAAAAACATTCAGTACTTC. It codes for CASLRWAYLAKNIQYF.

This clonotype was seen many times. The chain couples TRBV30 to TRBJ1-1; D uncertain. In germline, CDR1 is GTSNPN, CDR2 SVGIG (reference sequence). CDR3 size: 15 residues. V dropped 0 bases and J dropped 6 bases, with 17 bases sitting between them. Here the CDR3 DNA reads TGTGCCTGGAGTGTACGGTTTTCCCCCATTTCTGAAGCTTTCTTT. The encoded protein is CAWSVRFSPISEAFF. The full variable domain, with the rest looked up from reference TRBV30 and TRBJ1-1, is SQTIHQWPATLVQPVGSPLSLECTVEGTSNPNLYWYRQAAGRGLQLLFYSVGIGQISSEVPQNLSASRPQDRQFILSSKKLLLSDSGFYLCAWSVRFSPISEAFFGQGTRLTVV.

This clonotype was counted many times. The chain couples TRBV12-3 or TRBV12-4 to TRBJ1-1, with unresolved D. The V end was cut by 7 bases, the J end by 1 base, with 10 bases between. The CDR3 sequence is 13 residues long. The CDR3 sequence is CASTRTRNTEAFF. CDR3 bases: TGTGCCAGCACTAGGACGAGGAACACTGAAGCTTTCTTT.

This clonotype was detected only a few times. The chain uses TRBV12-3 or TRBV12-4 and TRBJ2-7; 7 bases fit TRBD2. The V and J ends lost 6 bases and 4 bases, in that order; junction bases with no gene match: 12. The CDR3 loop spans 15 amino acids. This chain's CDR3 is CASSSPGGIGYEQYF. The CDR3 DNA is TGTGCCAGCAGCTCCCCCGGGGGGATAGGTTACGAGCAGTACTTC.

The rearrangement uses TRBV2 and TRBJ1-5, with 10 positions matching TRBD1. The CDR3 is 15 amino acids. From germline, CDR1 is SNHLY and CDR2 FYNNEI. With V trimmed by 4 bases and J by 4 bases, 4 bases remained unmatched. The CDR3 spells CASSAGTGENQPQHF. The DNA of the CDR3 is TGTGCCAGCAGTGCCGGGACAGGGGAGAATCAGCCCCAGCATTTT. The full variable domain, rest sourced from reference TRBV2 and TRBJ1-5, is EPEVTQTPSHQVTQMGQEVILRCVPISNHLYFYWYRQILGQKVEFLVSFYNNEISEKSEIFDDQFSVERPDGSNFTLKIRSTKLEDSAMYFCASSAGTGENQPQHFGDGTRLSIL.

V usage is TRBV27 and J usage is TRBJ2-6; possible D gene TRBD2, 5 bases. The germline CDR1 and CDR2 sequences are MNHEY and SMNVEV (reference sequence). The CDR3 totals 17 residues. V lost 8 bases and J lost 2, with 19 bases in between. The DNA of the CDR3 is TGTGCCAGCTGTTCTAACTCCCTCGGGGCTGGGGCCAACGTCCTGACTTTC. Translation: CASCSNSLGAGANVLTF.

This clonotype was counted at least ten times. The V gene is TRBV27, the J gene TRBJ2-7, with TRBD1 matching 10 bases. V shed 4 bases and J 3 bases; nucleotides not matched to a gene: 6. Looked up from germline, CDR1 is MNHEY and CDR2 is SMNVEV (reference sequence). This CDR3 has 15 amino acids. The CDR3 loop reads CASSSEDRGNYEQYF. The CDR3 DNA follows: TGTGCCAGCAGTTCCGAGGACAGGGGGAACTACGAGCAGTACTTC.

The table lists this clonotype with many counts. This is likely a read error, given that the CDR3 carries no conserved phenylalanine or tryptophan at its end. The CDR3 protein is CASSPHVGTGDYEQYL. In nucleotides, the CDR3 is TGTGCCAGCAGCCCCCACGTGGGGACAGGGGACTACGAGCAGTACCTC. This chain joins TRBV28 and TRBJ2-7; 10 bases line up with TRBD1. Germline values: CDR1 MDHEN, CDR2 SYDVKM. After removal of 6 bases from V and 3 bases from J, the junction contained 11 bases not matched to a gene. The CDR3 is 16 residues long.

This clonotype was seen ten or more times. This chain connects TRBV5-1 to TRBJ1-1, with a weak D call TRBD1 (6 bases). Germline V lookup: CDR1 SGHRS, CDR2 YFSETQ. The CDR3 runs to 14 residues. V shed 5 bases and J shed 0 bases, with 11 bases lying between them. CDR3 in amino acids: CASRDSSLNTEAFF. CDR3 in DNA: TGCGCCAGCAGGGACAGCTCGTTGAACACTGAAGCTTTCTTT.

Ten or more counts support this clonotype. Compared with germline, one end of the junction differs, possibly owing to a read error. J is TRBJ2-7 and V is TRBV5-1; the match to TRBD2 covers 9 bases. This CDR3 region has 13 residues. CDR1 SGHRS and CDR2 YFSETQ come from the germline V gene. CDR3 coding DNA: TGTGCCAGCAGTTTAGCGGGAGTCTACGAGCAGTACTTC. Protein: CASSLAGVYEQYF.

This clonotype was detected a few times. The rearrangement joins TRBV20-1 to TRBJ2-5; D call uncertain. This CDR3 has 11 residues. V was trimmed by 4 bases and J by 0 bases, leaving 3 bases between them. In germline, CDR1 is DFQATT, CDR2 SNEGSKA (reference sequence). The CDR3 protein is CSATDQETQYF. In DNA, the CDR3 is TGCAGTGCTACAGACCAAGAGACCCAGTACTTC.

Ten or more counts support this clonotype. An end of the junction differs from the germline gene, which may be a read error. This chain uses TRBV28 with TRBJ2-7; 13 bases match TRBD2. The CDR3 is 12 residues long. The V gene's germline CDR1 is MDHEN and CDR2 SYDVKM. CDR3 protein: CASSLTSGRTSF. The CDR3 coding sequence is TGTGCCAGCAGTTTGACTAGCGGGAGGACGAGCTTC.

The chain combines TRBV7-2 with TRBJ2-7; TRBD1 is a possible D gene (5 bases). V lost 3 bases to trimming and J lost 2 bases, with 8 bases between them. Germline V CDR1 and CDR2: SGHTA, FQGNSA. CDR3 length: 13 residues. Here the CDR3 reads CASSFQTAYEQYF. For the CDR3, the DNA is TGTGCCAGCAGCTTCCAGACAGCCTACGAGCAGTACTTC. Complete variable domain (other parts from reference TRBV7-2 and TRBJ2-7): GAGVSQSPSNKVTEKGKDVELRCDPISGHTALYWYRQSLGQGLEFLIYFQGNSAPDKSGLPSDRFSAERTGGSVSTLTIQRTQQEDSAVYLCASSFQTAYEQYFGPGTRLTVT.

This clonotype was seen at least ten times. In DNA form, the CDR3 reads TGTGCCAGCAGCGTTGGGACAGGGTCGGGAAACACCATATATTTT. This gives the protein CASSVGTGSGNTIYF. The genes are TRBV9 and TRBJ1-3, with 9 bases fitting TRBD1. The CDR3 length is 15 residues. Germline CDR1 is SGDLS and CDR2 is YYNGEE. With V trimmed by 2 bases and J by 4 bases, 4 bases remained unmatched.

The chain couples TRBV18 to TRBJ1-2; no clear D gene. Trimming removed 3 bases at V and 4 bases at J, with 15 bases between. This CDR3 spans 15 amino acids. The germline CDR1 and CDR2 sequences are KGHSH and LQKENI. DNA for the CDR3: TGTGCCAGCTCACCTATCCCCCCCGGGAGCTATGGCTACACCTTC. Its protein product is CASSPIPPGSYGYTF.

V gene TRBV6-1 combines with J gene TRBJ1-5; D gene unclear. The CDR3 covers 15 residues. The V gene's germline CDR1 is MNHNS and CDR2 SASEGT. The V gene lost 5 bases and the J gene lost 0 bases, with 11 bases spanning the gap. DNA for the CDR3: TGTGCCAGCAGTCGTCAACGCGATAGCAATCAGCCCCAGCATTTT. Amino acids: CASSRQRDSNQPQHF.

V and J are TRBV7-9 and TRBJ2-2; unclear D gene. V lost 5 bases and J lost 4, with 14 bases in between. CDR3 size: 15 residues. CDR1 is SEHNR, CDR2 FQNEAQ, per germline (reference sequence). The CDR3 is CASSPPLPGTGELFF. In DNA form, the CDR3 reads TGTGCCAGCAGCCCCCCTCTACCTGGCACCGGGGAGCTGTTTTTT. The full variable domain, with the rest looked up from reference TRBV7-9 and TRBJ2-2, is DTGVSQNPRHKITKRGQNVTFRCDPISEHNRLYWYRQTLGQGPEFLTYFQNEAQLEKSRLLSDRFSAERPKGSFSTLEIQRTEQGDSAMYLCASSPPLPGTGELFFGEGSRLTVL.

The V and J genes are TRBV6-2 or TRBV6-3 and TRBJ1-2, with a weak D call TRBD1 (6 bases). The V end was cut by 2 bases, the J end by 1 base, with 20 bases between. This CDR3 is built from 18 residues. Germline V CDR1 and CDR2: MNHEY, SVGEGT. CDR3 in amino acids: CASSYLGPQGHLNYGYTF. The CDR3 DNA is TGTGCCAGCAGTTACCTCGGACCGCAGGGGCACCTTAACTATGGCTACACCTTC.

The rearrangement links TRBV12-3 or TRBV12-4 to TRBJ1-5, with 11 positions matching TRBD1. With V trimmed by 5 bases and J by 6 bases, 6 bases remained unmatched. CDR3 length equals 15 residues. Here the CDR3 reads CASSRTGGHFQPQHF. In DNA form, the CDR3 reads TGTGCCAGCAGTCGGACAGGGGGCCATTTTCAGCCCCAGCATTTT.

In its sample, this clonotype was seen many times. The J gene is TRBJ2-4, the V gene TRBV20-1; the match to TRBD1 covers 11 bases. V lost 6 bases to trimming and J lost 6 bases; unmatched junction nucleotides: 4. CDR3 length: 13 amino acids. Germline V gives CDR1 DFQATT, CDR2 SNEGSKA (reference sequence). The CDR3 protein is CSATGQGVNIQYF. The CDR3 bases are TGCAGTGCAACGGGACAGGGGGTAAACATTCAGTACTTC.

This clonotype was observed at least ten times. This chain uses TRBV6-1 with TRBJ2-2; D uncertain. The CDR3 totals 13 residues. CDR1 is MNHNS, CDR2 SASEGT, per germline. The germline V and J ends were trimmed by 4 bases and 0 bases, with 3 bases remaining between them. CDR3: CASSGANTGELFF. The CDR3 nucleotides read TGTGCCAGCAGTGGGGCGAACACCGGGGAGCTGTTTTTT.

CDR3 region: CASSHGTEQETQYF. CDR3 DNA: TGTGCCAGCAGCCACGGGACGGAGCAAGAGACCCAGTACTTC. J is TRBJ2-5 and V is TRBV7-2, with D possibly being TRBD1 or TRBD2 (5 bases each). From germline, CDR1 is SGHTA and CDR2 FQGNSA. This CDR3 contains 14 residues. V was cut by 5 bases and J by 2 bases, with 12 bases left in between. The variable domain in full, completed from reference TRBV7-2 and TRBJ2-5, reads GAGVSQSPSNKVTEKGKDVELRCDPISGHTALYWYRQSLGQGLEFLIYFQGNSAPDKSGLPSDRFSAERTGGSVSTLTIQRTQQEDSAVYLCASSHGTEQETQYFGPGTRLLVL.

At least ten counts were recorded for this clonotype. This sequence joins TRBV19 and TRBJ1-1; 9 nucleotides align to TRBD1. Germline V gene sequence: CDR1 LNHDA, CDR2 SQIVND (reference sequence). The CDR3 loop spans 16 amino acids. The J segment lost 0 bases and the V segment lost 3 bases, leaving 5 bases of the junction unmatched. CDR3 in amino acids: CASSMGDRVLNTEAFF. CDR3 coding DNA: TGTGCCAGTAGTATGGGGGACAGGGTCCTGAACACTGAAGCTTTCTTT.

The table lists this clonotype with many counts. In DNA form, the CDR3 reads TGTGCCAGCAGTTTAGCGCGGGGGCGGCACACCGGGGAGCTGTTTTTT. Protein: CASSLARGRHTGELFF. The chain uses TRBV12-3 or TRBV12-4 and TRBJ2-2; D perhaps matches TRBD2 (7 bases). CDR3 size: 16 residues. V was pared by 0 bases and J by 3 bases, with 11 bases between.

In this sample, this clonotype turned up a few times. The chain carries TRBV6-1 and TRBJ1-1, with D maybe TRBD1 (6 bases). The CDR3 is made up of 13 amino acids. Germline CDR1 is MNHNS and CDR2 is SASEGT. V was cut by 2 bases and J by 7 bases, with 11 bases left in between. The CDR3 reads CASSEPRTDEAFF. As DNA, the CDR3 is TGTGCCAGCAGTGAACCTCGGACAGATGAAGCTTTCTTT.

This clonotype was seen repeatedly, ten times or more. The genes are TRBV6-1 and TRBJ1-5; D is ambiguous. This CDR3 is 13 amino acids long. The V gene's germline CDR1 is MNHNS and CDR2 SASEGT. The ends were cut back, 1 base at V and 9 bases at J, with 10 bases in the middle. CDR3 amino acids: CASSEGPHAPQHF. The CDR3, as DNA: TGTGCCAGCAGTGAAGGACCGCATGCGCCCCAGCATTTT.

V gene TRBV6-1 combines with J gene TRBJ2-7, with 10 nucleotides matching TRBD2. The CDR3 loop spans 14 amino acids. CDR1 is MNHNS and CDR2 is SASEGT in the germline V gene. CDR3 loop: CATRGAGGPYEQYF. In DNA form, the CDR3 reads TGTGCGACCAGGGGAGCGGGAGGGCCCTACGAGCAGTACTTC.

This clonotype was picked up many times. The chain couples TRBV27 to TRBJ1-2; no reliable D call. With 5 bases removed from V and 8 bases from J, the gap between germline ends came to 21 bases. CDR1 is MNHEY and CDR2 is SMNVEV in the germline V gene (reference sequence). CDR3 size: 15 residues. The CDR3 sequence is CASSPRRATTKGYTF. CDR3 DNA sequence: TGTGCCAGCAGTCCGCGCCGGGCTACGACGAAAGGCTACACCTTC.

This clonotype was counted ten times or more. The V gene is TRBV24-1, the J gene TRBJ2-5; D remains unclear. Germline V gene lookup returns CDR1 KGHDR and CDR2 SFDVKD. This CDR3 spans 12 amino acids. Trimming shortened V by 3 bases and J by 3 bases, and 4 bases separated the two germline ends. The CDR3, as DNA: TGTGCCACCAGTGATACCGAAGAGACCCAGTACTTC. It is translated as CATSDTEETQYF.